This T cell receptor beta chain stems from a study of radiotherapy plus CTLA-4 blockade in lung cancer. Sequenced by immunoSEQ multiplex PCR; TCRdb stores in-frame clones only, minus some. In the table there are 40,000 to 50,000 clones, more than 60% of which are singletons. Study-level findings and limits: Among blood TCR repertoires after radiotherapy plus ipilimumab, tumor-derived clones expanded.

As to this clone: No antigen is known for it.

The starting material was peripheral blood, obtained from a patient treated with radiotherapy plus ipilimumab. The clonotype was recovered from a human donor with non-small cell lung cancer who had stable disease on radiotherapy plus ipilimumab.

For the CDR3, the DNA is TGCGCCAACCGGGACATCTCCTACGAGCAGTACTTC. Protein: CANRDISYEQYF. This sequence joins TRBV23-1 and TRBJ2-7; D is possibly TRBD1 (6 bases). TRBV23-1 is recorded as an ORF, its role being uncertain. Trimming took 10 bases from V and 0 from J, leaving 10 bases between them. The CDR3 loop spans 12 amino acids.